This T cell receptor (beta chain) emerged from a study of OX40 agonist ivuxolimab in advanced cancers. Whole-study context: The dose of intravenous ivuxolimab that patients received every 2 weeks ranged from 0.01 to 10 mg/kg. Two cutaneous melanoma patients and one hepatocellular carcinoma patient, three in all, had partial responses. Overall study findings and caveats: Patients with a partial response at 0.1-3.0 mg/kg had among the lowest clonal expansion.

The V end lost 4 bases, the J end lost 2 bases, and 11 bases lay between the germline ends. Per germline, CDR1 SGHRS and CDR2 YFSETQ. There are 14 residues in the CDR3. Sampling of blood occurred at baseline, cycle 4 day 1, and cycle 7 day 1. Only in-frame clones appear in the TCRdb table, and some are missing; sequencing was by immunoSEQ multiplex PCR. This repertoire shows tens of thousands of clones, roughly 78% found once; its top ten account for approximately 5%. Details on this clone: The antigen remains unidentified. Other DNA sequences within the sample encode an identical CDR3.

This sequence joins TRBV5-1 and TRBJ2-3; no clear D. Sequenced material: CD4+ or CD8+ T cells sorted from blood, taken in a trial of the OX40 agonist ivuxolimab. The receptor was derived from an adult with an advanced solid tumor such as melanoma, head and neck, liver or kidney cancer. CDR3: CASSVRGTTDTQYF. In DNA form, the CDR3 reads TGCGCCAGCAGCGTCCGCGGAACCACAGATACGCAGTATTTT.